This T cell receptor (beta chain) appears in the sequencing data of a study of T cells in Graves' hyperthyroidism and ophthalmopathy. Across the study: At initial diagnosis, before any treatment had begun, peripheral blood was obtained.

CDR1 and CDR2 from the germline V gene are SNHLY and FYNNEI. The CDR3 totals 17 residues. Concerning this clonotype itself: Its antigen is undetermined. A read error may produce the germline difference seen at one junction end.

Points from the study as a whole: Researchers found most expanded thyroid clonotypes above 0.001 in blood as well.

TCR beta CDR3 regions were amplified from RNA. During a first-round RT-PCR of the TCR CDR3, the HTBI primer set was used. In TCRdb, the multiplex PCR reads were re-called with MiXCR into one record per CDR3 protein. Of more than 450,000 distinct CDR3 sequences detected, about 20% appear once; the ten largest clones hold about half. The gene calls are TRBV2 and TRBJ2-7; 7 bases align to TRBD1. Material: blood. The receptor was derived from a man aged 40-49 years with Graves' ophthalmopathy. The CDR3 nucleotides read TGTGCCGGCAGTCAGGACAGGCCATCGGTATTGGTCTACGAGCAGTACTTC. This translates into CAGSQDRPSVLVYEQYF.